These 26 T cell receptor beta chains were sequenced from one sample in a study of T cell responses to AZD1222 COVID-19 vaccine. Sequencing was performed with immunoSEQ multiplex PCR; in TCRdb, only in-frame clones are kept and a portion is missing. This sample carries about 110,000 clones, 80% to 90% of them seen once, and the ten largest clones take about 4%. The sequencing used peripheral blood, collected 28 days after the second AZD1222 dose. Receptors originate from an adult who received the AZD1222 COVID-19 vaccine.

This clone was detected a few times. The chain uses TRBV5-4 and TRBJ1-1, with 8 positions matching TRBD1. V was clipped by 5 bases and J by 5 bases; unmatched bases: 5. The CDR3 is made up of 13 amino acids. CDR1 is SGHNT, CDR2 YYREEE, per germline (reference sequence). This CDR3 reads CASSADRDTEAFF. The DNA of the CDR3 is TGTGCCAGCAGTGCGGACAGGGATACTGAAGCTTTCTTT.

This chain links TRBV19 with TRBJ2-3; D unresolved. CDR1 and CDR2 (germline): LNHDA, SQIVND (reference sequence). V was cut by 2 bases and J by 0 bases, with 6 bases left in between. This CDR3 region has 14 residues. This CDR3 is CASSISGSTDTQYF. CDR3 DNA: TGTGCCAGTAGTATATCCGGGAGCACAGATACGCAGTATTTT.

The gene calls are TRBV7-9 and TRBJ1-6; D ambiguous. The CDR3 contains 13 residues. Germline lookup yields CDR1 SEHNR and CDR2 FQNEAQ (reference sequence). The V end was cut by 5 bases, the J end by 8 bases, with 10 bases between. The CDR3 is CASSPGRYSPLHF. The CDR3 nucleotides are TGTGCCAGCAGCCCCGGTAGATATTCACCCCTCCACTTT.

This chain connects TRBV2 to TRBJ2-5; D possibly matches TRBD1 or TRBD2 (6 bases each). Trimming pared 4 bases from V and 4 bases from J, leaving 16 bases between. CDR3 size: 15 residues. The germline gives CDR1 SNHLY, CDR2 FYNNEI. For the CDR3, the DNA is TGTGCCAGCAGTGTCCCGAGGGGGGTCCCAGAGACCCAGTACTTC. Amino acids: CASSVPRGVPETQYF.

V gene TRBV7-8 combines with J gene TRBJ1-4, with TRBD1 matching over 7 bases. There are 16 residues in the CDR3. Germline assignment: CDR1 SGHVS and CDR2 FQNEAQ. V was clipped by 5 bases and J by 2 bases; unmatched bases: 8. The CDR3 here is CASSPMGQPTNEKLFF. The CDR3 nucleotides read TGTGCCAGCAGCCCCATGGGACAGCCTACTAATGAAAAACTGTTTTTT.

The V and J genes are TRBV4-3 and TRBJ2-7; D possibly corresponds to TRBD2 (5 bases). The germline V gene encodes CDR1 LGHNA and CDR2 YSLEER. Trimming left V 1 base short and J 6 bases short, with 13 bases between. CDR3 size: 14 residues. This chain's CDR3 is CASSQARARGEQYF. In DNA form, the CDR3 reads TGCGCCAGCAGCCAAGCGCGGGCTAGAGGCGAGCAGTACTTC.

The chain couples TRBV12-5 to TRBJ1-3; possible D gene TRBD1, 6 bases. The germline V gene encodes CDR1 LGHNT and CDR2 FRNRAP. V was pared by 0 bases and J by 3 bases, with 15 bases between. This CDR3 spans 17 amino acids. This CDR3 is CASGLVSGGFDGNTIYF. In DNA, the CDR3 is TGTGCTAGTGGTTTGGTTTCTGGGGGCTTCGATGGAAACACCATATATTTT. The variable domain in full, with the rest retrieved from reference TRBV12-5 and TRBJ1-3, is DARVTQTPRHKVTEMGQEVTMRCQPILGHNTVFWYRQTMMQGLELLAYFRNRAPLDDSGMPKDRFSAEMPDATLATLKIQPSEPRDSAVYFCASGLVSGGFDGNTIYFGEGSWLTVV.

V and J are TRBV6-2 or TRBV6-3 and TRBJ2-7; 8 bases agree with TRBD2. Trimming cost V 7 bases and J 3 bases; bases outside gene matches: 17. The CDR3 contains 17 residues. Per germline, CDR1 MNHEY and CDR2 SVGEGT. CDR3 nucleotide sequence: TGTGCCAGCACCCCCCGCAGGCGCAGCGGGGGCCGCTACGAGCAGTACTTC. This encodes CASTPRRRSGGRYEQYF.

This rearrangement joins TRBV6-6 to TRBJ1-1; D gene ambiguous. From germline, CDR1 is MNHNY and CDR2 SVGAGI (reference sequence). The CDR3 totals 12 residues. The V and J ends lost 6 bases and 5 bases respectively, with 10 bases between them. CDR3 region: CASRPTATEAFF. CDR3 DNA sequence: TGTGCCAGCAGGCCGACGGCTACTGAAGCTTTCTTT.

J is TRBJ2-2 and V is TRBV5-4; D is perhaps TRBD2 (7 bases). V lost 2 bases to trimming and J lost 7 bases, with 18 bases between them. Germline V lookup: CDR1 SGHNT, CDR2 YYREEE (reference sequence). This CDR3 spans 16 amino acids. CDR3 DNA sequence: TGTGCCAGCAGCTTAGGACTAGGGGGTGTTGTCGGGGAGCTGTTTTTT. It codes for CASSLGLGGVVGELFF.

In regard to this clone: Within the sample, other DNA sequences also encode this same CDR3. The chain recombines TRBV18 with TRBJ1-4, with a tentative D call TRBD1 (6 bases). There are 14 residues in the CDR3. Trimming stripped 3 bases from V and 7 bases from J, with 12 bases between. Germline values: CDR1 KGHSH, CDR2 LQKENI. In DNA form, the CDR3 reads TGTGCCAGCTCACCGGGACAAGGGCGTGAAAAACTGTTTTTT. The encoded protein is CASSPGQGREKLFF. The complete variable domain, with remaining parts taken from reference TRBV18 and TRBJ1-4, reads NAGVMQNPRHLVRRRGQEARLRCSPMKGHSHVYWYRQLPEEGLKFMVYLQKENIIDESGMPKERFSAEFPKEGPSILRIQQVVRGDSAAYFCASSPGQGREKLFFGSGTQLSVL.

The CDR3 here is CASSLETGPQHF. The CDR3 coding sequence is TGTGCCAGCAGCCTCGAGACAGGCCCGCAGCATTTT. V is TRBV7-2 and J is TRBJ1-5; possibly TRBD1 for D (6 bases). V lost 5 bases to trimming and J lost 13 bases, with 15 bases between them. Germline loops: CDR1 SGHTA, CDR2 FQGNSA. The CDR3 is 12 residues long.

This chain uses TRBV27 with TRBJ1-6; D may be TRBD1 (5 bases). Germline assignment: CDR1 MNHEY and CDR2 SMNVEV (reference sequence). V lost 2 bases and J 6 bases, leaving 20 bases between the germline ends. The CDR3 is 18 residues long. As DNA, the CDR3 is TGTGCCAGCAGTTTAGGGGCAGGAGCGGCGGCCCCTAATTCACCCCTCCACTTT. It encodes CASSLGAGAAAPNSPLHF.

The V call is TRBV7-3, the J call TRBJ2-1, with 10 bases that match TRBD2. Germline CDR1 and CDR2: SGHTA and FQGTGA. This CDR3 contains 17 residues. The V gene end was trimmed by 5 bases and the J gene end by 4 bases; junction bases not matched to a gene: 11. Here the CDR3 DNA reads TGTGCCAGCAGCCTCTCAGCGGGAGGGCCGGGTTACAATGAGCAGTTCTTC. It encodes CASSLSAGGPGYNEQFF.

The genes are TRBV6-2 or TRBV6-3 and TRBJ2-1; 13 bases align to TRBD2. V shed 4 bases, J shed 9 bases, and the junction held 12 bases outside the gene matches. The CDR3 has 17 amino acids. From germline, CDR1 is MNHEY and CDR2 SVGEGT. The CDR3 sequence: CASSSSRTSGGQGEQFF. CDR3 coding DNA: TGTGCCAGCAGTTCATCTAGGACTAGCGGGGGCCAGGGTGAGCAGTTCTTC.

The chain joins TRBV7-2 to TRBJ1-1; D is unresolved. V lost 5 bases, J lost 3 bases, and 10 bases lay in between. The germline V gene has CDR1 SGHTA and CDR2 FQGNSA. CDR3 length equals 13 residues. The CDR3 loop reads CASSLLLDTEAFF. The CDR3 region has the DNA TGTGCCAGCAGCCTATTGTTGGACACTGAAGCTTTCTTT.

This clone was seen a handful of times. V and J are TRBV6-5 and TRBJ2-7; 8 bases map to TRBD1. The CDR3 sequence is 14 residues long. Germline values: CDR1 MNHEY, CDR2 SVGAGI. V dropped 2 bases and J dropped 2; count of bases not matched to a gene: 2. CDR3 bases: TGTGCCAGCAGTTACGGGGGACAGGCCTACGAGCAGTACTTC. Translated: CASSYGGQAYEQYF.

V and J are TRBV4-1 and TRBJ1-5; maybe TRBD1 (5 bases). The ends were cut back, 1 base at V and 2 bases at J, with 9 bases in the middle. Germline loops: CDR1 MGHRA, CDR2 YSYEKL. The CDR3 contains 15 residues. The CDR3 spells CASSQGSRGNQPQHF. DNA of the CDR3: TGCGCCAGCAGCCAAGGTAGCAGGGGCAATCAGCCCCAGCATTTT.

This clone was seen just once. The chain joins TRBV24-1 to TRBJ2-5, with a possible D match to TRBD2 (7 bases). CDR3 length: 18 amino acids. Germline-derived CDR1 and CDR2 are KGHDR and SFDVKD. Trimming left V 1 base short and J 1 base short, with 18 bases between. The CDR3 sequence: CATSDFPIRGARQETQYF. The CDR3 DNA is TGTGCCACCAGTGATTTTCCCATCCGGGGGGCTCGCCAAGAGACCCAGTACTTC.

The J gene is TRBJ2-1, the V gene TRBV3-1 (or the pseudogene TRBV3-2), with 7 bases aligning to TRBD1. The CDR3 covers 15 residues. Germline CDR1 reads LGHDT; CDR2 reads YNNKEL (reference sequence). The V and J ends lost 1 base and 4 bases, in that order; junction bases with no gene match: 4. CDR3: CASSQGTGGYNEQFF. Written as DNA, the CDR3 is TGTGCCAGCAGCCAAGGGACAGGAGGTTACAATGAGCAGTTCTTC.

The chain couples TRBV24-1 to TRBJ1-1; TRBD1 might be the D (6 bases). The ends were cut back, 5 bases at V and 5 bases at J, with 26 bases in the middle. This CDR3 is 18 amino acids long. From germline, CDR1 is KGHDR and CDR2 SFDVKD. The CDR3, as DNA: TGTGCCACCAGTGCCAAAGAGGGGAACAGGGAAAGAGATACTGAAGCTTTCTTT. Its translation: CATSAKEGNRERDTEAFF.

V gene TRBV30 combines with J gene TRBJ1-2, with a weak D call TRBD1 (6 bases). Germline lookup yields CDR1 GTSNPN and CDR2 SVGIG (reference sequence). The V end was cut by 0 bases, the J end by 9 bases, with 14 bases between. This CDR3 is built from 13 residues. The CDR3 DNA follows: TGTGCCTGGAGTGTACTAGGTCAGGGGCGCTACACCTTC. Protein sequence: CAWSVLGQGRYTF.

Regarding this clone: A junction boundary mismatches the germline segment, possibly from a read error. The chain combines TRBV11-2 with TRBJ2-7; TRBD1 matches 7 bases. From germline, CDR1 is SGHAT and CDR2 FQNNGV. This CDR3 comprises 18 residues. The DNA for the CDR3 is TGTGCCAGCGGCTTAGTGGGTCGGCTATGGACAGGACCCTACGAGCAGTACTTC. Protein: CASGLVGRLWTGPYEQYF. Full variable domain (rest looked up from reference TRBV11-2 and TRBJ2-7): EAGVAQSPRYKIIEKRQSVAFWCNPISGHATLYWYQQILGQGPKLLIQFQNNGVVDDSQLPKDRFSAERLKGVDSTLKIQPAKLEDSAVYLCASGLVGRLWTGPYEQYFGPGTRLTVT.

The gene calls are TRBV15 and TRBJ1-2; the match to TRBD1 covers 9 bases. Germline-derived CDR1 and CDR2 are LNHNV and YYDKDF (reference sequence). This CDR3 has 16 residues. Trimming cost V 7 bases and J 3 bases; bases outside gene matches: 12. The DNA of the CDR3 is TGTGCCACCAATTCGGACAGGGGAGAAATAGACTATGGCTACACCTTC. This encodes CATNSDRGEIDYGYTF.

The chain has TRBV10-3 and TRBJ2-5; D ambiguous. The CDR3 consists of 14 residues. Looked up from germline, CDR1 is ENHRY and CDR2 is SYGVKD. Trimming removed 2 bases from V and 5 bases from J, with 12 bases in between. The CDR3 DNA reads as TGTGCCATCAGTGAGGACGGTAATAGGGAGACCCAGTACTTC. Encoded protein: CAISEDGNRETQYF.

The chain couples TRBV23-1 to TRBJ1-4; the D gene is possibly TRBD1 (5 bases). TRBV23-1 falls under the ORF class, with uncertain function. Trimming removed 11 bases from V and 8 bases from J, with 18 bases in between. CDR3 length: 13 amino acids. CDR3 loop: CACESGVEEKLFF. The CDR3 DNA sequence: TGCGCCTGCGAATCGGGGGTAGAAGAAAAACTGTTTTTT.